The 16 T cell receptor beta chains presented below share a single source sample, sequenced in a study of blood T cell repertoires in COVID-19. Clones were sequenced by immunoSEQ multiplex PCR, and TCRdb holds only the in-frame ones, with some missing. The data contain more than 95,000 clones, roughly 76% of them seen just once; the ten biggest clones take up 8% to 10%. Sequencing used peripheral blood. The receptors originated from an older woman with acute or convalescent COVID-19.

The rearrangement links TRBV4-3 to TRBJ2-7; TRBD2 matches 11 bases. Germline CDR1 is LGHNA and CDR2 is YSLEER. After removal of 0 bases from V and 6 bases from J, the junction contained 1 base not matched to a gene. This CDR3 spans 14 amino acids. The CDR3 spells CASSQELAGAEQYF. The DNA of the CDR3 is TGCGCCAGCAGCCAAGAACTAGCGGGAGCCGAGCAGTACTTC.

V is TRBV19 and J is TRBJ2-7; TRBD1 is a possible D gene (5 bases). There are 12 residues in the CDR3. CDR1 is LNHDA and CDR2 is SQIVND in the germline V gene (reference sequence). V lost 5 bases, J lost 2 bases, and 7 bases lay in between. In DNA form, the CDR3 reads TGTGCCAGTAGTCAGGGCCCCTACGAGCAGTACTTC. It is translated as CASSQGPYEQYF.

Notes on this clone: An end of the junction differs from the germline gene, which may be a read error. The rearrangement joins TRBV30 to TRBJ1-1; 7 nucleotides match TRBD1. In germline, CDR1 is GTSNPN, CDR2 SVGIG (reference sequence). The CDR3 contains 11 residues. The CDR3: CAWSSRGQSDF. The DNA for the CDR3 is TGTGCCTGGAGTTCAAGGGGACAGTCTGACTTT.

The rearrangement uses TRBV4-2 and TRBJ1-5; D is perhaps TRBD1 (5 bases). V gave up 0 bases and J gave up 7 bases, with 13 bases separating them. There are 15 residues in the CDR3. Looked up from germline, CDR1 is LGHNA and CDR2 is YNFKEQ. The CDR3 region has the DNA TGTGCCAGCAGCCAAGAAGGGCAGGGAAGCCAGCCCCAGCATTTT. Translated: CASSQEGQGSQPQHF.

The rearrangement uses TRBV28 and TRBJ1-5, with D perhaps matching TRBD1 (6 bases). The CDR3 runs to 15 residues. Trimming left V 2 bases short and J 4 bases short, with 12 bases between. Germline lookup yields CDR1 MDHEN and CDR2 SYDVKM. The CDR3 reads CASSLVTGVNQPQHF. The CDR3, as DNA: TGTGCCAGCAGTTTAGTGACAGGAGTTAATCAGCCCCAGCATTTT.

V gene TRBV6-6 combines with J gene TRBJ1-2; TRBD1 agrees at 7 bases. V lost 4 bases to trimming and J lost 8 bases; unmatched junction nucleotides: 7. The CDR3 loop spans 13 amino acids. Germline values: CDR1 MNHNY, CDR2 SVGAGI (reference sequence). For the CDR3, the DNA is TGTGCCAGCAGTTCCGGACAGGCAGAGGGCTACACCTTC. Translation: CASSSGQAEGYTF.

The genes are TRBV19 and TRBJ1-1; D is ambiguous. The CDR3 sequence is 14 residues long. Germline V gene data show CDR1 as LNHDA and CDR2 as SQIVND (reference sequence). Between the trimmed V and J ends, which lost 3 bases and 5 bases, there was a span of 13 bases. The CDR3 here is CASSIPESGTEAFF. DNA of the CDR3: TGTGCCAGTAGTATTCCGGAATCGGGGACTGAAGCTTTCTTT.

The V gene is TRBV5-1, the J gene TRBJ2-1; TRBD2 matches at 13 bases. CDR1 is SGHRS, CDR2 YFSETQ, per germline. The CDR3 contains 15 residues. J lost 8 bases, V lost 4 bases, and 6 bases had no gene match. The chain's CDR3 is CASSPRTSGGDEQFF. CDR3 DNA sequence: TGCGCCAGCAGCCCCCGGACTAGCGGGGGCGATGAGCAGTTCTTC. Full variable domain (missing parts from reference TRBV5-1 and TRBJ2-1): KAGVTQTPRYLIKTRGQQVTLSCSPISGHRSVSWYQQTPGQGLQFLFEYFSETQRNKGNFPGRFSGRQFSNSRSEMNVSTLELGDSALYLCASSPRTSGGDEQFFGPGTRLTVL.

V and J are TRBV19 and TRBJ2-7; D is undetermined. The CDR3 is made up of 14 amino acids. Germline V gene lookup returns CDR1 LNHDA and CDR2 SQIVND (reference sequence). Between the trimmed V and J ends, which lost 1 base and 0 bases, there was a span of 7 bases. Here the CDR3 reads CASSIARSSYEQYF. In nucleotides, the CDR3 is TGTGCCAGTAGTATAGCGAGGTCCTCCTACGAGCAGTACTTC.

The chain carries TRBV28 and TRBJ1-5, with 10 nucleotides matching TRBD1. Germline trimming cut 8 bases from V and 3 bases from J; bases unmatched to any gene: 4. The CDR3 length is 14 residues. CDR1 is MDHEN, CDR2 SYDVKM, per germline. The CDR3 here is CASQGQGYNQPQHF. DNA of the CDR3: TGTGCCAGCCAGGGACAGGGGTACAATCAGCCCCAGCATTTT. The full variable domain, in which reference TRBV28 and TRBJ1-5 provide the parts outside the CDR3, is DVKVTQSSRYLVKRTGEKVFLECVQDMDHENMFWYRQDPGLGLRLIYFSYDVKMKEKGDIPEGYSVSREKKERFSLILESASTNQTSMYLCASQGQGYNQPQHFGDGTRLSIL.

The rearrangement uses TRBV30 and TRBJ2-4, with D tentatively TRBD1 (6 bases). Per the germline V gene, CDR1 is GTSNPN and CDR2 is SVGIG (reference sequence). Trimming took off 0 bases at V and 13 bases at J, with 10 bases between the two ends. The CDR3 covers 11 residues. CDR3 coding DNA: TGTGCCTGGAGTGTACGAGGGGGACAGTACTTC. Translated: CAWSVRGGQYF. The full variable domain, completed using reference TRBV30 and TRBJ2-4, is SQTIHQWPATLVQPVGSPLSLECTVEGTSNPNLYWYRQAAGRGLQLLFYSVGIGQISSEVPQNLSASRPQDRQFILSSKKLLLSDSGFYLCAWSVRGGQYFGAGTRLSVL.

This clone appeared a few times. This chain connects TRBV30 to TRBJ1-5; 10 positions agree with TRBD1. The CDR3 has 13 amino acids. Germline V lookup: CDR1 GTSNPN, CDR2 SVGIG (reference sequence). The ends lost 2 bases at V and 10 bases at J; junction bases unmatched: 5. The CDR3 bases are TGTGCCTGGAGTTCGGACAGGGGGTCACCCCAGCATTTT. Translated, it gives CAWSSDRGSPQHF.

The rearrangement links TRBV7-9 to TRBJ1-1; D may be TRBD1 (6 bases). CDR1 is SEHNR, CDR2 FQNEAQ, per germline (reference sequence). CDR3 length: 13 residues. V was shortened by 6 bases and J by 7 bases, with 15 bases between the two germline ends. CDR3 nucleotide sequence: TGTGCCAGCAGTTTCGGGGGGCCGGGTGAAGCTTTCTTT. It codes for CASSFGGPGEAFF. The full variable domain, with the rest looked up from reference TRBV7-9 and TRBJ1-1, is DTGVSQNPRHKITKRGQNVTFRCDPISEHNRLYWYRQTLGQGPEFLTYFQNEAQLEKSRLLSDRFSAERPKGSFSTLEIQRTEQGDSAMYLCASSFGGPGEAFFGQGTRLTVV.

This chain connects TRBV5-1 to TRBJ2-7; tentatively, D is TRBD2 (5 bases). Germline lookup yields CDR1 SGHRS and CDR2 YFSETQ. The CDR3 consists of 12 residues. Between the trimmed V and J ends, which lost 3 bases and 5 bases, there was a span of 9 bases. The CDR3 DNA reads TGCGCCAGCAGCTCCCTCGGGGACGAGCAGTACTTC. Residues: CASSSLGDEQYF.

The rearrangement joins TRBV27 to TRBJ2-5; maybe TRBD2 (6 bases). Germline CDR1 MNHEY, CDR2 SMNVEV (reference sequence). There are 13 residues in the CDR3. V lost 8 bases to trimming and J lost 3 bases, with 13 bases between them. The CDR3, as DNA: TGTGCCAGCGCCATTTGGGGGGAAGAGACCCAGTACTTC. Translated: CASAIWGEETQYF.

The V call is TRBV4-3, the J call TRBJ1-2; D perhaps matches TRBD1 (5 bases). This CDR3 region has 15 residues. The V end lost 0 bases, the J end lost 7 bases, and 15 bases lay between the germline ends. The germline CDR1 and CDR2 sequences are LGHNA and YSLEER. CDR3 protein: CASSQDLRGSFGYTF. The CDR3 nucleotides are TGCGCCAGCAGCCAAGATCTAAGGGGTTCGTTTGGCTACACCTTC.